This T cell receptor (beta chain) was captured in a study of blood T cells in healthy people across ages. The authors ran a second PCR of roughly 6 to 12 cycles using a sample-barcoded 5' primer and a J-beta primer mix. The template-switch adaptor, which had 12 random nucleotides, put a tag on each cDNA molecule. In TCRdb, the 5' RACE reads were re-called with MiXCR into one record per CDR3 protein. This table has 1.6 million or so distinct CDR3 sequences, around 35% appearing once. A minimum of 5.5 micrograms of total RNA was extracted per sample. CDR3 size: 13 residues. Trimming removed 4 bases from V and 3 bases from J, with 9 bases in between. Study results and caveats: Per-million-T-cell TCR beta diversity fell roughly linearly with age.

This clonotype came up a few times. The antigen is undetermined. The clonotype comes from a woman aged 30 to 39 in good health. This rearrangement joins TRBV12-3 or TRBV12-4 to TRBJ1-2; D is ambiguous. Sequenced: blood. The chain's CDR3 is CASSSTRYYGYTF. In nucleotides, the CDR3 is TGTGCCAGCAGTTCGACCCGATACTATGGCTACACCTTC.